The 31 T cell receptor beta chains below all came from one sample that was sequenced in a study of ipilimumab plus nivolumab after autologous stem cell transplantation (dated by TCRdb to the early 2020s). Library method: the immunoSEQ multiplex PCR assay. TCRdb re-hosts the immuneACCESS table, in-frame sequences only. Its copies lack some clones; in the studies checked, an unresolved V gene accounts for under half of them, and the cause for the rest is not known. The sample table holds about 10,000 clones, of which almost 70% were seen once. 15% to 20% of the sample is in the top ten clones. The starting material was PBMCs, obtained in a trial of ipilimumab plus nivolumab as post-transplant consolidation. The receptors were gathered from a female donor with multiple myeloma.

CDR3 region: CASSEGAGRESETQYF. CDR3 DNA: TGTGCCAGCAGCGAGGGGGCAGGGCGGGAGTCGGAGACCCAGTACTTC. This sequence joins TRBV25-1 and TRBJ2-5; the D call may be TRBD1 or TRBD2 (7 bases each). Trimming removed 6 bases at V and 5 bases at J, with 22 bases between. The CDR3 sequence is 16 residues long. Looked up from germline, CDR1 is MGHDK and CDR2 is SYGVNS.

This clone showed up just a few times. V is TRBV10-3 and J is TRBJ1-2; weak D call: TRBD1 (6 bases). V gave up 3 bases and J gave up 8 bases, with 13 bases separating them. The CDR3 has 13 amino acids. Germline CDR1 is ENHRY and CDR2 is SYGVKD. The CDR3 sequence: CAISEVTGRGYTF. CDR3 sequence (DNA): TGTGCCATCAGTGAAGTAACAGGGAGAGGCTACACCTTC.

This clone was seen just once. The V gene is TRBV27, the J gene TRBJ2-1; D call uncertain. V shed 2 bases and J shed 10 bases, with 9 bases lying between them. Germline loops: CDR1 MNHEY, CDR2 SMNVEV (reference sequence). The CDR3 runs 12 residues. This chain's CDR3 is CASSLPAGEQFF. The CDR3 DNA reads as TGTGCCAGCAGTTTACCAGCTGGGGAGCAGTTCTTC.

The chain links TRBV5-5 to TRBJ2-7; D tentatively fits TRBD1 or TRBD2 (5 bases each). Per the germline V gene, CDR1 is SGHKS and CDR2 is YYEKEE (reference sequence). Trimming stripped 5 bases from V and 5 bases from J, with 14 bases between. The CDR3 loop spans 13 amino acids. In DNA form, the CDR3 reads TGTGCCAGCAGTTGGGACCCCAGGGACGAGCAGTACTTC. Encoded protein: CASSWDPRDEQYF.

Sample share makes this clone medium-sized. The J gene is TRBJ2-1, the V gene TRBV5-4; perhaps D is TRBD1 or TRBD2 (5 bases each). Germline CDR1 and CDR2: SGHNT and YYREEE (reference sequence). V dropped 0 bases and J dropped 10 bases, with 14 bases sitting between them. The CDR3 is made up of 14 amino acids. The CDR3 DNA follows: TGTGCCAGCAGCTTGGGGAGAGGGGAAGGGGAGCAGTTCTTC. It encodes CASSLGRGEGEQFF.

This clone was picked up one time. DNA of the CDR3: TGTGCCAGCAGCGTAGGGGGCCGGTTTTACGAGCAGTACTTC. The encoded protein is CASSVGGRFYEQYF. The rearrangement links TRBV27 to TRBJ2-7; 7 nucleotides align to TRBD1. V shed 6 bases, J shed 4 bases, and the junction held 9 bases outside the gene matches. The CDR3 length is 14 residues. Germline V gives CDR1 MNHEY, CDR2 SMNVEV (reference sequence).

V and J are TRBV12-2 and TRBJ2-2; TRBD1 reflects the table's D call only, with no check against the DNA. TRBV12-2 is a pseudogene. The length of the CDR3 is 16 residues. The DNA of the CDR3 is TGTGCCAGCGGCGGGAAGAGGACAGGGGACACCGGGGAGCTGTTTTTT. It yields the protein CASGGKRTGDTGELFF.

V usage is TRBV29-1 and J usage is TRBJ1-1, with TRBD1 matching 10 bases. V lost 8 bases and J lost 2; bases outside the gene matches: 5. Germline-derived CDR1 and CDR2 are SQVTM and ANQGSEA. This CDR3 contains 13 residues. CDR3 sequence reads: CSSRTGGNTEAFF. In nucleotides, the CDR3 is TGCAGCTCCCGGACAGGGGGAAACACTGAAGCTTTCTTT.

This clone was seen more than once but under ten times. CDR3 sequence (DNA): TGTGCCAGCAGCTTAAGTGGTAGCGTCCACGAGCAGTACTTC. It translates to CASSLSGSVHEQYF. The rearrangement joins TRBV7-3 to TRBJ2-7, with D tentatively TRBD2 (5 bases). This CDR3 comprises 14 residues. The germline V and J ends were trimmed by 1 base and 5 bases, with 12 bases remaining between them. The germline gives CDR1 SGHTA, CDR2 FQGTGA.

The gene calls are TRBV11-2 and TRBJ2-4, with 7 bases fitting TRBD2. CDR1 is SGHAT, CDR2 FQNNGV, per germline. CDR3 size: 20 residues. V shed 0 bases and J 0 bases; nucleotides not matched to a gene: 14. The CDR3 protein is CASSLESLADFVIAKNIQYF. In DNA form, the CDR3 reads TGTGCCAGCAGCTTAGAATCTCTAGCGGACTTTGTGATAGCCAAAAACATTCAGTACTTC.

This rearrangement joins TRBV14 to TRBJ2-5; 13 nucleotides agree with TRBD2. Germline CDR1 is SGHDN and CDR2 is FVKESK. There are 20 residues in the CDR3. The junction had 10 bases not matched to a gene; V was cut back by 0 bases and J by 0 bases. DNA for the CDR3: TGTGCCAGCAGCCAAGATGTGGAGGGACTAGCGGGGCTGTACCAAGAGACCCAGTACTTC. This sequence encodes CASSQDVEGLAGLYQETQYF.

This clone was counted between two and nine times. CDR3 sequence reads: CASSLSTSTDTQYF. In DNA, the CDR3 is TGTGCCAGCAGCTTAAGCACCAGCACAGATACGCAGTATTTT. The chain employs TRBV7-9 and TRBJ2-3, with D unresolved. The germline CDR1 and CDR2 sequences are SEHNR and FQNEAQ (reference sequence). This CDR3 is 14 amino acids long. V was cut by 2 bases and J by 0 bases, with 6 bases left in between.

This CDR3 is CASSLLAGRREPQHF. CDR3 nucleotides: TGTGCCAGCAGTTTATTGGCGGGCAGGAGGGAGCCCCAGCATTTT. The chain carries TRBV28 and TRBJ1-5, with D hard to call. The CDR3 runs to 15 residues. Germline V gene sequence: CDR1 MDHEN, CDR2 SYDVKM. V was trimmed by 1 base and J by 8 bases, leaving 15 bases between them.

The genes are TRBV7-3 and TRBJ2-7; D possibly corresponds to TRBD2 (6 bases). The length of the CDR3 is 14 residues. CDR1 and CDR2 (germline): SGHTA, FQGTGA. V was shortened by 8 bases and J by 1 base, with 15 bases between the two germline ends. The DNA of the CDR3 is TGTGCCAGCTCTGCGGGACGGGGTTCCTACGAGCAGTACTTC. Its protein is CASSAGRGSYEQYF. The full variable domain, rest sourced from reference TRBV7-3 and TRBJ2-7, is GAGVSQTPSNKVTEKGKYVELRCDPISGHTALYWYRQSLGQGPEFLIYFQGTGAADDSGLPNDRFFAVRPEGSVSTLKIQRTERGDSAVYLCASSAGRGSYEQYFGPGTRLTVT.

The chain employs TRBV5-1 and TRBJ1-1, with D unresolved. The CDR3 totals 15 residues. V shed 1 base and J shed 5 bases, with 15 bases lying between them. Germline CDR1 SGHRS, CDR2 YFSETQ. The CDR3 nucleotides read TGCGCCAGCAGCTTGAGTGTAGCAGCTGATACTGAAGCTTTCTTT. It specifies CASSLSVAADTEAFF. Full variable domain (rest looked up from reference TRBV5-1 and TRBJ1-1): KAGVTQTPRYLIKTRGQQVTLSCSPISGHRSVSWYQQTPGQGLQFLFEYFSETQRNKGNFPGRFSGRQFSNSRSEMNVSTLELGDSALYLCASSLSVAADTEAFFGQGTRLTVV.

The chain is built from TRBV28 and TRBJ1-3; 10 nucleotides line up with TRBD1. J gave up 11 bases and V 6 bases, and 7 bases lay outside the gene matches. The CDR3 contains 13 residues. CDR1 is MDHEN and CDR2 is SYDVKM in the germline V gene. The CDR3 is CASRTGGRGAIYF. CDR3 bases: TGTGCCAGCAGGACAGGGGGCCGCGGGGCCATATATTTT.

This chain joins TRBV7-2 and TRBJ2-2; the D gene is possibly TRBD1 (5 bases). Trimming left V 5 bases short and J 3 bases short, with 13 bases between. The V gene's germline CDR1 is SGHTA and CDR2 FQGNSA. The CDR3 loop spans 15 amino acids. In nucleotides, the CDR3 is TGTGCCAGCAGCCCACAGGTTGGGGACACCGGGGAGCTGTTTTTT. Residues: CASSPQVGDTGELFF.

This chain uses TRBV28 with TRBJ2-1; 10 positions match TRBD2. Germline CDR1 is MDHEN and CDR2 is SYDVKM. This CDR3 has 15 residues. The V segment lost 2 bases and the J segment 7 bases; nucleotides outside the gene matches: 5. CDR3 sequence reads: CASSLRGSGRNEQFF. CDR3 nucleotide sequence: TGTGCCAGCAGTTTACGGGGTAGCGGGAGGAATGAGCAGTTCTTC.

V and J are TRBV28 and TRBJ1-5; 8 bases are shared with TRBD1. CDR3 size: 16 residues. Germline values: CDR1 MDHEN, CDR2 SYDVKM. V trimming: 2 bases; J trimming: 1 base; junction bases outside the gene matches: 4. The CDR3 coding sequence is TGTGCCAGCAGTTTAGAGCAGGGGGCAAGCAATCAGCCCCAGCATTTT. This encodes CASSLEQGASNQPQHF.

The chain couples TRBV11-3 to TRBJ2-1; the match to TRBD2 covers 7 bases. V lost 0 bases to trimming and J lost 7 bases; unmatched junction nucleotides: 6. CDR1 is SGHNT and CDR2 is YENEEA in the germline V gene. This CDR3 comprises 15 residues. The CDR3 sequence: CASSLDAGVNNEQFF. The CDR3 bases are TGTGCCAGCAGCTTAGACGCGGGAGTGAATAATGAGCAGTTCTTC.

J is TRBJ2-5 and V is TRBV6-9; D might be TRBD1 (6 bases). Gene TRBJ2-7 matches the end of the DNA better, so the J call may be wrong. The CDR3 is 14 residues long. Germline V lookup: CDR1 MNHGY, CDR2 SVAAGI. The CDR3 DNA sequence: TGTGCCAGCAGTTACTCACAGGGTCGGTACGAGCAGTACTTC. It specifies CASSYSQGRYEQYF.

This chain connects TRBV11-2 to TRBJ1-1; 11 nucleotides agree with TRBD1. The junction had 10 bases not matched to a gene; V was cut back by 5 bases and J by 5 bases. The CDR3 runs to 16 residues. Germline V gene lookup returns CDR1 SGHAT and CDR2 FQNNGV. The CDR3 region is CASSKGTGGGVTEAFF. As DNA, the CDR3 is TGTGCCAGCAGCAAAGGGACAGGGGGGGGTGTAACTGAAGCTTTCTTT. Variable domain in full (rest from reference TRBV11-2 and TRBJ1-1): EAGVAQSPRYKIIEKRQSVAFWCNPISGHATLYWYQQILGQGPKLLIQFQNNGVVDDSQLPKDRFSAERLKGVDSTLKIQPAKLEDSAVYLCASSKGTGGGVTEAFFGQGTRLTVV.

In its sample, this clone was seen a few times. This chain links TRBV5-1 with TRBJ2-5; possibly TRBD1 for D (5 bases). The germline V gene has CDR1 SGHRS and CDR2 YFSETQ. Trimming pared 0 bases from V and 2 bases from J, leaving 11 bases between. This CDR3 has 15 amino acids. DNA of the CDR3: TGCGCCAGCAGCTTGGCCTGGGGCAGTCAAGAGACCCAGTACTTC. Translated: CASSLAWGSQETQYF.

CDR3 in DNA: TGTGCCGTCGCACCCCAGGGGCGCGGCGAGCAGTACTTC. Protein: CAVAPQGRGEQYF. The V call is TRBV10-3, the J call TRBJ2-7; TRBD1 is a possible D gene (6 bases). The CDR3 loop spans 13 amino acids. V shed 11 bases and J shed 6 bases, with 20 bases lying between them. Germline V lookup: CDR1 ENHRY, CDR2 SYGVKD.

The rearrangement uses TRBV28 and TRBJ2-3; tentatively, D is TRBD2 (5 bases). The CDR3 has 14 residues. Germline CDR1 and CDR2: MDHEN and SYDVKM. V was pared by 5 bases and J by 2 bases, with 11 bases between. The CDR3 loop reads CASSSEGSTDTQYF. The CDR3 coding sequence is TGTGCCAGCAGTAGCGAGGGCTCCACAGATACGCAGTATTTT.

The chain uses TRBV10-2 and TRBJ1-3; D call uncertain. The CDR3 length is 15 residues. Looked up from germline, CDR1 is WSHSY and CDR2 is SAAADI. The V and J ends lost 2 bases and 0 bases respectively, with 8 bases between them. Written as DNA, the CDR3 is TGCGCCAGCAGTGAGAGTGGGTACTCTGGAAACACCATATATTTT. Translation gives CASSESGYSGNTIYF.

The chain has TRBV27 and TRBJ1-1, with 10 nucleotides matching TRBD1. The length of the CDR3 is 16 residues. Germline V gives CDR1 MNHEY, CDR2 SMNVEV (reference sequence). Trimming removed 5 bases from V and 7 bases from J; junction bases left unmatched: 13. CDR3 bases: TGTGCCAGCAGTCCATTTCCCACAGGACAGGGGGATGAAGCTTTCTTT. It is translated as CASSPFPTGQGDEAFF.

As to this clone: This may stem from a read error, because a much larger clone lies one nucleotide away. V is TRBV5-5 and J is TRBJ1-3; D remains ambiguous. Germline lookup yields CDR1 SGHKS and CDR2 YYEKEE (reference sequence). The CDR3 is 17 amino acids. CDR3 coding DNA: TGCGCCAGCAGCCAAGATCTCCCCCGAAGCTCTGGAAACACCATATATTTT. Protein product: CASSQDLPRSSGNTIYF.

The genes are TRBV18 and TRBJ1-5; TRBD1 matches at 9 bases. V gave up 4 bases and J gave up 1 base; unmatched junction bases: 14. The CDR3 has 19 amino acids. Germline V CDR1 and CDR2: KGHSH, LQKENI. The CDR3 loop is CASSLVPGQGGKSNQPQHF. The CDR3 region has the DNA TGTGCCAGCTCACTCGTCCCGGGACAGGGAGGAAAGAGCAATCAGCCCCAGCATTTT.

This rearrangement joins TRBV29-1 to TRBJ2-7; 8 positions agree with TRBD2. CDR1 SQVTM and CDR2 ANQGSEA come from the germline V gene. The J segment lost 2 bases and the V segment lost 2 bases, leaving 8 bases of the junction unmatched. The CDR3 contains 15 residues. In nucleotides, the CDR3 is TGCAGCGTTGAACCTCTTGCGGGAGGAACCTACGAGCAGTACTTC. It translates to CSVEPLAGGTYEQYF.

The CDR3 region has the DNA TGTGCCAGCAGCCCCCACGAGGGGAGGGAGACCCAGTACTTC. It specifies CASSPHEGRETQYF. The J gene is TRBJ2-5, the V gene TRBV7-2; D may be TRBD2 (6 bases). The CDR3 extends over 14 amino acids. The V end lost 5 bases, the J end lost 5 bases, and 15 bases lay between the germline ends. Germline values: CDR1 SGHTA, CDR2 FQGNSA.